This T cell receptor beta chain derives from a study of molecular identifiers for immune sequencing clone quantification. V dropped 3 bases and J dropped 3; count of bases not matched to a gene: 7. The CDR3 sequence is 15 residues long. The germline V gene has CDR1 LNHDA and CDR2 SQIVND (reference sequence). Using its own MiXCR run on the PCR reads, TCRdb lists one record per CDR3 protein. The table lists hundreds of thousands of distinct CDR3 sequences, over 25% of them singletons. The sorting of naive CD8 T cells used the CD8+CD4-CCR7+CD45RA+ phenotype. In its sample, this clonotype was seen many times.

The receptor was isolated from a human donor in good health. Some libraries in this study had Jurkat cell RNA spiked in. Sequenced input: naive CD8+ T cells from blood, with Jurkat cell RNA spiked in. The sample's subset: FACS-sorted CD8+CD4-CCR7+CD45RA+ naive T cells. The gene calls are TRBV19 and TRBJ2-7; 8 bases match TRBD1. The CDR3 coding sequence is TGTGCCAGTAGTATCCCGGACAGGGTGAGCTACGAGCAGTACTTC. Translation gives CASSIPDRVSYEQYF. The whole variable domain, filled in from reference TRBV19 and TRBJ2-7, reads DGGITQSPKYLFRKEGQNVTLSCEQNLNHDAMYWYRQDPGQGLRLIYYSQIVNDFQKGDIAEGYSVSREKKESFPLTVTSAQKNPTAFYLCASSIPDRVSYEQYFGPGTRLTVT.